In its sample, the clone carrying this T cell receptor (beta chain) was seen a few times. What it binds is not known. CD4+ naive, central memory, regulatory and stem cell-like memory subsets were isolated by sorting on CD45RO/CCR7/CD25/CD127/CD95/CD27. Germline V lookup: CDR1 KGHSH, CDR2 LQKENI. After removal of 3 bases from V and 6 bases from J, the junction contained 7 bases not matched to a gene. CDR3 length: 14 residues. The data belong to a study of beta chain features in type 1 diabetes. Findings and caveats of the study: Using cDNA template may skew counts toward highly expressing activated cells. TCRB CDR3s from Type 1 diabetes patients were moderately but significantly shorter in all four CD4+ subsets. VDJ junctions from patients with type 1 diabetes contained fewer insertions and more deletions. It was among patients, rather than healthy donors, that naive, central memory and Treg TCRB repertoires appeared more similar.

The study reverse transcribed the entire isolated RNA, so it sequenced expressed TCRB transcripts. Repertoires were generated with immunoSEQ multiplex PCR, while TCRdb's copy carries only in-frame clones and drops some. This sample has nearly 700,000 clones, with around an eighth found just once. The chain recombines TRBV18 with TRBJ1-2; the match to TRBD1 covers 7 bases. The receptor was derived from a man aged 18 to 35 with type 1 diabetes. Sequencing used naive CD4+ T cells from blood. The CDR3 protein is CASSPRQGGDGYTF. The CDR3, as DNA: TGTGCCAGCTCACCCCGACAGGGCGGCGATGGCTACACCTTC.